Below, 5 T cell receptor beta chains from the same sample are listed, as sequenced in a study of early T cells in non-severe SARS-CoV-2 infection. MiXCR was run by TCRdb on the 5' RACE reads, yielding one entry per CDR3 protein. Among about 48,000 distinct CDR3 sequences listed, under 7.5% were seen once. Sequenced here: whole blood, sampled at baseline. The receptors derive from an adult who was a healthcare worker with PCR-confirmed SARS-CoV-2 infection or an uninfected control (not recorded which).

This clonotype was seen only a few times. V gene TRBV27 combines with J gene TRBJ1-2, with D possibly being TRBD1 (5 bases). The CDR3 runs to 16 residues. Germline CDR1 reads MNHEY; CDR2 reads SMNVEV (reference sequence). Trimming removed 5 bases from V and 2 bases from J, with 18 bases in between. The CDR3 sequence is CASSPTGTIGNYGYTF. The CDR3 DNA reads TGTGCCAGCAGTCCTACCGGGACGATCGGAAACTATGGCTACACCTTC.

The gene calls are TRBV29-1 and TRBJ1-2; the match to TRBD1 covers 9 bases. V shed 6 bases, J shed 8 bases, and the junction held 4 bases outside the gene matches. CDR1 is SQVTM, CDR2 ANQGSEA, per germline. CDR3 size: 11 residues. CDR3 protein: CSVWTGEGYTF. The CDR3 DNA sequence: TGCAGCGTGTGGACAGGGGAAGGCTACACCTTC.

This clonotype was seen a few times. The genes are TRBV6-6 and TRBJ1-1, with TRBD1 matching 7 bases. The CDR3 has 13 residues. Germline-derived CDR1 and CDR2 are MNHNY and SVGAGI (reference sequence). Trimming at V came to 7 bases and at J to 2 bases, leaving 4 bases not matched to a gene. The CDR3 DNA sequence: TGTGCCAGCAAGTACAGGGGTAACACTGAAGCTTTCTTT. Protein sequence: CASKYRGNTEAFF.

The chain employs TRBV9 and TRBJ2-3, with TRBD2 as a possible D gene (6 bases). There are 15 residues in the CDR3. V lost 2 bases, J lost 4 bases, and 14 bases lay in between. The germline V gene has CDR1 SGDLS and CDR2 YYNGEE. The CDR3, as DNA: TGTGCCAGCAGCGTTTTCGCGGGAAGGGCAGATACGCAGTATTTT. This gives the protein CASSVFAGRADTQYF.

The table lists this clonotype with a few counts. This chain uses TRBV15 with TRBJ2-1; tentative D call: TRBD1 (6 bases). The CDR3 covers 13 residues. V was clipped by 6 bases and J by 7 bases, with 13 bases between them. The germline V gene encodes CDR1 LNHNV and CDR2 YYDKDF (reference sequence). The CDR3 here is CATSTERGNEQFF. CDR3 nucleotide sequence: TGTGCCACCAGTACCGAAAGGGGGAATGAGCAGTTCTTC. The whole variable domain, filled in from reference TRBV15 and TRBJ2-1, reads DAMVIQNPRYQVTQFGKPVTLSCSQTLNHNVMYWYQQKSSQAPKLLFHYYDKDFNNEADTPDNFQSRRPNTSFCFLDIRSPGLGDTAMYLCATSTERGNEQFFGPGTRLTVL.